This T cell receptor (beta chain) was recorded in a study of OX40 agonist ivuxolimab in advanced cancers. The overall study: Partial responses were achieved by three patients, of whom one had hepatocellular carcinoma and two had cutaneous melanoma.

This clone has a handful of counts. The CDR3 consists of 15 residues. V lost 2 bases, J lost 3 bases, and 15 bases lay in between. From germline, CDR1 is SGHDT and CDR2 YYEEEE. The repertoire was sequenced with immunoSEQ multiplex PCR; TCRdb's copy has only in-frame clones and lacks some. Of 55,000 to 70,000 clones listed, 86% were seen once; the top ten hold over 0.7%. The receptor was isolated from an adult with an advanced solid tumor such as melanoma, head and neck, liver or kidney cancer. The V gene is TRBV5-6, the J gene TRBJ2-7; no reliable D call. The sequences come from CD4+ or CD8+ T cells sorted from blood, collected in a trial of the OX40 agonist ivuxolimab. The CDR3, as DNA: TGTGCCAGCAGCTTTCAGACCCTCGAGTTCTACGAGCAGTACTTC. As protein: CASSFQTLEFYEQYF.